This T cell receptor beta chain was captured by sequencing in a study of Graves' ophthalmopathy and Graves' hyperthyroidism. The CDR3 is 15 amino acids. CDR1 is MDHEN and CDR2 is SYDVKM in the germline V gene. J was trimmed by 2 bases and V by 5 bases; bases with no gene match: 3. Amplification of the TCR beta CDR3 regions used RNA transcripts (as template). RT-PCR was first run with HTBI primers, then multiplex PCR in a second round. TCRdb re-called the multiplex PCR reads with MiXCR, one entry per CDR3 protein. The profile shows just over 600,000 distinct CDR3 sequences, around a fifth of them singletons.

Sequenced: peripheral blood. The rearrangement links TRBV28 to TRBJ2-6; 7 nucleotides line up with TRBD1. This TCR was sampled from a young woman with stable Graves' hyperthyroidism. Some clones in this sample may be carry-over from other donors' samples. CDR3: CASSTQGAGANVLTF. As DNA, the CDR3 is TGTGCCAGCAGTACCCAGGGGGCTGGGGCCAACGTCCTGACTTTC.